The subject of this entry is one TCR beta chain. Antigen unknown. These data are taken from a study of cytomegalovirus exposure and HLA in healthy donors. A multiplex PCR was run with 60 Vbeta primers and 13 Jbeta primers. Method: immunoSEQ multiplex PCR; TCRdb's copy keeps in-frame clones and lacks some. The sample lists about 150,000 clones, 80% to 90% occurring once. General study results and limits: In vitro experiments confirmed that three CMV-associated chains were specific for CMV antigens.

V lost 5 bases to trimming and J lost 1 base, with 11 bases between them. This CDR3 is 14 amino acids long. CDR1 is MNHNS and CDR2 is SASEGT in the germline V gene. The sequencing input was PBMCs. The gene calls are TRBV6-1 and TRBJ1-1; weak D call: TRBD1 (5 bases). This clonotype was obtained from a man younger than 45 in good health and CMV-seropositive. CDR3 DNA sequence: TGTGCCAGCAGTTCCAGGGCCCAGAACACTGAAGCTTTCTTT. Protein: CASSSRAQNTEAFF.